A selection of T cell receptor beta chains follows, all from one sample in a study of blood T cell repertoires in COVID-19. TCRdb keeps only in-frame clones here, not all; method: immunoSEQ multiplex PCR. The table has a few hundred thousand clones, roughly 90% seen once. Sequenced input: peripheral blood. All receptors derive from a man aged 50-60 years with acute or convalescent COVID-19. Each CDR3 is given with its conserved first and last residue. A D gene is named only where the DNA matches it firmly. Expanded clones are given a class, and other clones once, few, many or no size at all.

TRBV11-3,NA,TRBJ2-1,NA,CASSSYESYNEQFF,TGTGCCAGCAGCTCTTACGAGAGCTACAATGAGCAGTTCTTC
TRBV12-3/TRBV12-4,NA,TRBJ2-3,NA,CASSRGGSGQYF,TGTGCCAGCAGTAGGGGGGGATCAGGCCAGTATTTT
TRBV29-1,TRBD1,TRBJ1-1,NA,CSVGDRDRGTEAFF,TGCAGCGTTGGGGACAGGGACAGAGGGACTGAAGCTTTCTTT
TRBV3-1/TRBV3-2,TRBD1,TRBJ1-6,NA,CASSQVATGGSYNSPLHF,TGTGCCAGCAGCCAAGTCGCGACAGGGGGTTCCTATAATTCACCCCTCCACTTT
TRBV7-3,TRBD1,TRBJ1-1,NA,CASSLRQGAGAFF,TGTGCCAGCAGCCTACGACAGGGGGCTGGAGCTTTCTTT
TRBV27,TRBD1,TRBJ1-5,NA,CASSLRDRYQPQHF,TGTGCCAGCAGTCTCCGGGACAGGTATCAGCCCCAGCATTTT
TRBV5-6,TRBD2,TRBJ2-3,NA,CASSPGLAGRPGTDTQYF,TGTGCCAGCAGCCCAGGACTAGCGGGGCGGCCGGGGACAGATACGCAGTATTTT
TRBV7-9,NA,TRBJ1-4,NA,CASSLAGVATNEKLFF,TGTGCCAGCAGCTTAGCGGGCGTAGCAACTAATGAAAAACTGTTTTTT
TRBV2,TRBD1,TRBJ1-6,NA,CASVGQGNSPLHF,TGTGCCAGTGTGGGACAGGGGAATTCACCCCTCCACTTT
TRBV2,NA,TRBJ1-2,NA,CARSPESRGYTF,TGTGCCAGATCACCGGAGTCGCGTGGCTACACCTTC
TRBV6-5,TRBD2,TRBJ2-7,NA,CASSAGGRYEQYF,TGTGCCAGCTCTGCGGGGGGACGTTACGAGCAGTACTTC
TRBV5-8,TRBD1,TRBJ1-2,NA,CASSFDRADGYTF,TGTGCCAGCAGCTTCGACAGGGCGGATGGCTACACCTTC
TRBV30,NA,TRBJ1-4,NA,CAWSVRSYEKLFF,TGTGCCTGGAGTGTCAGAAGTTATGAAAAACTGTTTTTT
TRBV14,NA,TRBJ2-2,once,CASSQDLANTGELFF,TGTGCCAGCAGCCAAGATCTAGCGAACACCGGGGAGCTGTTTTTT
TRBV30,TRBD1,TRBJ2-7,NA,CAWSPFGTGPYEQYF,TGTGCCTGGAGTCCCTTCGGGACAGGACCCTACGAGCAGTACTTC
TRBV7-2,NA,TRBJ1-2,NA,CASSLAIDSNGYTF,TGTGCCAGCAGCTTAGCGATAGACTCCAATGGCTACACCTTC
TRBV13,NA,TRBJ2-7,few,CASSSATANEQYF,TGTGCCAGCAGCTCGGCGACAGCCAACGAGCAGTACTTC
TRBV13,NA,TRBJ2-1,once,CASGQEVEGEQFF,TGTGCCAGCGGGCAGGAGGTAGAGGGTGAGCAGTTCTTC
TRBV6-6,TRBD1,TRBJ2-7,NA,CAIQGALSYEQYF,TGTGCCATCCAGGGGGCGCTTTCCTACGAGCAGTACTTC
TRBV18,NA,TRBJ1-6,NA,CASPAGGSYNSPLHF,TGTGCCAGCCCCGCCGGGGGCTCCTATAATTCACCCCTCCACTTT
TRBV6-6,TRBD2,TRBJ2-1,NA,CASSPTSGSYNEQFF,TGTGCCAGCAGCCCAACTAGCGGATCCTACAATGAGCAGTTCTTC
TRBV6-4,NA,TRBJ2-3,NA,CASSDFGGTQYF,TGTGCCAGCAGTGACTTTGGGGGGACGCAGTATTTT
TRBV6-5,NA,TRBJ2-7,NA,CASSRTGGTYEQYF,TGTGCCAGCAGCAGAACGGGGGGCACCTACGAGCAGTACTTC
TRBV9,TRBD2,TRBJ2-1,NA,CASSVAGRGAYNEQFF,TGTGCCAGCAGCGTAGCTGGGCGGGGGGCCTACAATGAGCAGTTCTTC
TRBV10-3,NA,TRBJ2-7,NA,CAISDSSDYEQYF,TGTGCCATCAGTGATTCCTCAGACTACGAGCAGTACTTC
TRBV5-1,TRBD1,TRBJ1-2,NA,CASSLGTGPGDYGYTF,TGCGCCAGCAGCTTGGGGACAGGGCCCGGGGACTATGGCTACACCTTC
TRBV7-2,NA,TRBJ2-5,NA,CASSFGGAGGETQYF,TGTGCCAGCAGCTTCGGCGGGGCGGGTGGGGAGACCCAGTACTTC
TRBV7-3,TRBD1,TRBJ2-5,NA,CASSPTGGRQETQYF,TGTGCCAGCAGCCCAACAGGGGGCCGGCAAGAGACCCAGTACTTC
TRBV12-5,NA,TRBJ1-3,NA,CASGLAYTIYF,TGTGCTAGTGGTTTGGCCTACACCATATATTTT
TRBV25-1,NA,TRBJ2-7,NA,CASSAVGPGAYEQYF,TGTGCCAGCAGTGCCGTCGGTCCCGGGGCCTACGAGCAGTACTTC
TRBV29-1,NA,TRBJ2-7,NA,CSVDIGLGSQGYEQYF,TGCAGCGTTGATATTGGGTTGGGCAGCCAAGGATACGAGCAGTACTTC